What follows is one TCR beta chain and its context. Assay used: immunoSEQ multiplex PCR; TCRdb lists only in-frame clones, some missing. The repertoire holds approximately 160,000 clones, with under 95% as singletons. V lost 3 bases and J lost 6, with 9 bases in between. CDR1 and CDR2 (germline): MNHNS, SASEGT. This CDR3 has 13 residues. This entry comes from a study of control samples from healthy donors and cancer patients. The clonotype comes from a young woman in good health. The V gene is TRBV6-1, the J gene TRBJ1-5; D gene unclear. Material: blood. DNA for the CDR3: TGTGCCAGCAGTGAGGAGTGGGGTCAGCCCCAGCATTTT. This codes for CASSEEWGQPQHF.